This T cell receptor beta chain originates from a study of cytotoxic CD8 clonotypes in ibrutinib-treated CLL. For the study at large: Partial response occurred in 24 patients and complete response in 2; at median approximately 71 months, about 14 remained remitted and some 12 progressed. The average sample held roughly 250,000 productive templates and almost 95,000 productive rearrangements.

Notes on the study in general: The study found clonality rose at ibrutinib response, then fell toward baseline at progression.

Clones were sequenced by immunoSEQ multiplex PCR, and TCRdb holds only the in-frame ones, with some missing. The sample includes over 100,000 clones, about 50% of them seen just once. There are a few counts of this clone. What it binds is unknown. The CDR3 extends over 12 amino acids. Germline CDR1 reads MNHEY; CDR2 reads SVGAGI. V was pared by 6 bases and J by 1 base, with 7 bases between. This receptor was obtained from a human donor with chronic lymphocytic leukemia. This specimen consisted of PBMCs, obtained after 24 months of ibrutinib treatment. V usage is TRBV6-5 and J usage is TRBJ2-7; D is perhaps TRBD1 or TRBD2 (5 bases each). CDR3 region: CASRGTSYEQYF. As DNA, the CDR3 is TGTGCCAGCAGGGGGACGTCCTACGAGCAGTACTTC.